Listed here are 10 T cell receptor beta chains from one sample, sequenced in a study of blood T cell repertoires in COVID-19. Sequenced by immunoSEQ multiplex PCR; TCRdb stores in-frame clones only, minus some. Of 170,000 or so clones in the sample, just over 85% were seen once. The material sequenced was peripheral blood. These receptors were taken from a man aged 50 to 59 with active or convalescent COVID-19.

This clone has only one observation. The chain combines TRBV19 with TRBJ1-4; D possibly corresponds to TRBD1 (5 bases). CDR3 length: 18 residues. The V gene lost 2 bases and the J gene lost 7 bases, with 23 bases spanning the gap. The germline CDR1 and CDR2 sequences are LNHDA and SQIVND (reference sequence). The CDR3: CASSILPSGYGGTEKLFF. The CDR3 DNA reads TGTGCCAGTAGTATATTGCCTAGCGGGTACGGCGGGACTGAAAAACTGTTTTTT.

The chain couples TRBV6-5 to TRBJ1-1; D remains unclear. The V end lost 4 bases, the J end lost 0 bases, and 6 bases lay between the germline ends. Germline values: CDR1 MNHEY, CDR2 SVGAGI. This CDR3 has 13 amino acids. CDR3 in amino acids: CASSSQVNTEAFF. The CDR3 nucleotides are TGTGCCAGCAGTTCCCAGGTGAACACTGAAGCTTTCTTT.

The chain recombines TRBV2 with TRBJ1-2; a weak D match, TRBD1 (5 bases). Trimming left V 6 bases short and J 3 bases short, with 17 bases between. This CDR3 region has 15 residues. Germline V gives CDR1 SNHLY, CDR2 FYNNEI. CDR3 sequence (DNA): TGTGCCAGCAGGTCAGCCGACACAGGTCACTATGGCTACACCTTC. Translation: CASRSADTGHYGYTF.

V usage is TRBV10-2 and J usage is TRBJ1-1, with a possible D match to TRBD1 (6 bases). The V and J ends lost 4 bases and 0 bases respectively, with 9 bases between them. This CDR3 spans 14 amino acids. Germline-derived CDR1 and CDR2 are WSHSY and SAAADI. CDR3 protein: CASSVGGLNTEAFF. As DNA, the CDR3 is TGCGCCAGCAGTGTAGGGGGACTGAACACTGAAGCTTTCTTT.

The V call is TRBV6-5, the J call TRBJ2-2; D might be TRBD1 (6 bases). From germline, CDR1 is MNHEY and CDR2 SVGAGI. Trimming took 10 bases from V and 0 from J, leaving 12 bases between them. The CDR3 spans 14 residues. CDR3 loop: CATHRVSNTGELFF. The CDR3 DNA is TGTGCCACCCACAGGGTATCGAACACCGGGGAGCTGTTTTTT.

The V call is TRBV4-2, the J call TRBJ2-3, with D unclear. V shed 1 base and J shed 5 bases, with 16 bases lying between them. This CDR3 is 16 amino acids long. From germline, CDR1 is LGHNA and CDR2 YNFKEQ. The CDR3 loop is CASSQVSHTVGDTQYF. The CDR3, as DNA: TGTGCCAGCAGCCAAGTCTCCCATACGGTCGGAGATACGCAGTATTTT.

The chain joins TRBV19 to TRBJ2-2, with 9 bases matching TRBD1. The CDR3 is 15 residues long. CDR1 and CDR2 from the germline V gene are LNHDA and SQIVND (reference sequence). Trimming at V came to 6 bases and at J to 5 bases, leaving 7 bases not matched to a gene. The CDR3 bases are TGTGCCAGTAGGACAGGGGGTTCTAGAACCGGGGAGCTGTTTTTT. Translating it yields CASRTGGSRTGELFF.

The V gene is TRBV13, the J gene TRBJ2-1, with 7 bases aligning to TRBD2. The germline V gene has CDR1 PRHDT and CDR2 FYEKMQ (reference sequence). The CDR3 spans 12 residues. After removal of 0 bases from V and 10 bases from J, the junction contained 0 bases not matched to a gene. For the CDR3, the DNA is TGTGCCAGCAGCTTAGGCGGGGGGGAGCAGTTCTTC. It encodes CASSLGGGEQFF.

Within the sample, this clone is medium-sized. Other DNA variants within this sample encode the same CDR3. The genes are TRBV7-9 and TRBJ2-7; TRBD1 might be the D (5 bases). The CDR3 sequence is 12 residues long. CDR1 is SEHNR and CDR2 is FQNEAQ in the germline V gene (reference sequence). The V end lost 5 bases, the J end lost 3 bases, and 8 bases lay between the germline ends. For the CDR3, the DNA is TGTGCCAGCAGCGGACAAAACTACGAGCAGTACTTC. Translated: CASSGQNYEQYF.

This clone was counted only a few times. The chain recombines TRBV11-2 with TRBJ2-5; 11 bases are a match to TRBD2. CDR3 length: 14 residues. Per the germline V gene, CDR1 is SGHAT and CDR2 is FQNNGV. Losses at the gene ends were 5 bases for V and 3 bases for J; bases not matched to a gene: 2. The chain's CDR3 is CASSTGLAEETQYF. CDR3 nucleotide sequence: TGTGCCAGCAGCACGGGACTAGCGGAAGAGACCCAGTACTTC.